The 3 T cell receptor beta chains listed next were all sequenced from one sample in a study of cytomegalovirus exposure and HLA in healthy donors. The PCR used 60 Vbeta and 13 Jbeta primers. The repertoire was sequenced with immunoSEQ multiplex PCR; TCRdb's copy has only in-frame clones and lacks some. Here the sample spans about 160,000 clones, 65% to 80% being singletons. Sequencing was performed on PBMCs. The receptors were gathered from a man between 40 and 49 years old in good health and CMV-seronegative.

The sample holds one count of this clone. The chain carries TRBV6-6 and TRBJ2-7, with D maybe TRBD1 (6 bases). V was pared by 0 bases and J by 3 bases, with 9 bases between. The CDR3 is 14 amino acids. Germline CDR1 reads MNHNY; CDR2 reads SVGAGI (reference sequence). This CDR3 is CASSYSLTGYEQYF. DNA of the CDR3: TGTGCCAGCAGTTACTCGCTGACAGGCTACGAGCAGTACTTC.

The rearrangement joins TRBV28 to TRBJ2-7, with 10 bases that match TRBD1. This CDR3 region has 15 residues. CDR1 is MDHEN and CDR2 is SYDVKM in the germline V gene. Trimming took 5 bases from V and 3 from J; bases not matched to a gene: 7. The CDR3 nucleotides are TGTGCCAGCAGTGCATACCGGGACAGGGGCTACGAGCAGTACTTC. It specifies CASSAYRDRGYEQYF.

The rearrangement uses TRBV9 and TRBJ1-2; possibly TRBD1 for D (5 bases). V lost 0 bases and J lost 3, with 12 bases in between. Germline CDR1 SGDLS, CDR2 YYNGEE. The CDR3 consists of 15 residues. The CDR3 sequence: CASSVGPRVDYGYTF. Here the CDR3 DNA reads TGTGCCAGCAGCGTAGGCCCCAGGGTTGACTATGGCTACACCTTC.